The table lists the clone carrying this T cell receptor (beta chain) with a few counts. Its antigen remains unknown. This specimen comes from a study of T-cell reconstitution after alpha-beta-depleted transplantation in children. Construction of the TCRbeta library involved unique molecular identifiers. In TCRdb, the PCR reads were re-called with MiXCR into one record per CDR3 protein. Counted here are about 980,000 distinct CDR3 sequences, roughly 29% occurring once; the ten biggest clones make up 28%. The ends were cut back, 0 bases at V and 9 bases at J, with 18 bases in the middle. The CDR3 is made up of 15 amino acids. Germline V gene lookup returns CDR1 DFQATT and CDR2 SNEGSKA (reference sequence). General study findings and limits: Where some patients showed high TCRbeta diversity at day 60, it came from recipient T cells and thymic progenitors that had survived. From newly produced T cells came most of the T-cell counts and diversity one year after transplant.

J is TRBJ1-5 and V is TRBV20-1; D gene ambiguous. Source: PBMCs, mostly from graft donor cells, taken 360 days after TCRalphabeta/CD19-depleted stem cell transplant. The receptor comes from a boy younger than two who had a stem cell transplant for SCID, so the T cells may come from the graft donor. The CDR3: CSARDVLGGKGPQHF. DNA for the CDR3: TGCAGTGCTAGAGATGTGCTGGGCGGCAAGGGGCCCCAGCATTTT.